Following are 20 T cell receptor beta chains from one sample sequenced in a study of beta chain features in type 1 diabetes. TCRB transcripts that were expressed got sequenced, as all of the isolated RNA had been reverse transcribed. Data came from immunoSEQ multiplex PCR; TCRdb stores just in-frame clones and leaves some out. The sample shows just under 150,000 clones, roughly 10% of them seen only once. The sequenced sample consisted of naive CD4+ T cells from blood. Receptor source: a man aged 18 to 35 in good health.

The rearrangement uses TRBV7-2 and TRBJ2-7; possible D gene TRBD2, 7 bases. Germline values: CDR1 SGHTA, CDR2 FQGNSA. There are 14 residues in the CDR3. Trimming pared 1 base from V and 11 bases from J, leaving 18 bases between. CDR3 loop: CASSLEGGGNTEYF. CDR3 bases: TGTGCCAGCAGCTTAGAGGGAGGGGGGAATACCGAGTACTTC.

In this sample, this clone turned up a few times. Written as DNA, the CDR3 is TGTGCCAGCAGCCCTCTTTGGGCGACAGGGGCTTTCTTT. It specifies CASSPLWATGAFF. The chain has TRBV7-9 and TRBJ1-1; 7 bases are a match to TRBD1. This CDR3 contains 13 residues. CDR1 SEHNR and CDR2 FQNEAQ come from the germline V gene (reference sequence). The V and J ends lost 5 bases and 11 bases, in that order; junction bases with no gene match: 11.

The chain links TRBV19 to TRBJ1-2, with 9 positions matching TRBD1. V lost 4 bases, J lost 3 bases, and 6 bases stayed unmatched. There are 15 residues in the CDR3. Germline V CDR1 and CDR2: LNHDA, SQIVND (reference sequence). CDR3 DNA: TGTGCCAGTAGTAAACCGGGACAGGGTGACTATGGCTACACCTTC. It translates to CASSKPGQGDYGYTF.

The rearrangement links TRBV30 to TRBJ1-3; D gene ambiguous. Germline V gene sequence: CDR1 GTSNPN, CDR2 SVGIG (reference sequence). The CDR3 loop spans 15 amino acids. Trimming cost V 1 base and J 0 bases, with 10 bases left between them. Written as DNA, the CDR3 is TGTGCCTGGAGTGGGGCCCTGATCTCTGGAAACACCATATATTTT. Its protein is CAWSGALISGNTIYF.

V and J are TRBV6-5 and TRBJ1-5; 7 bases line up with TRBD1. Germline CDR1 and CDR2: MNHEY and SVGAGI. Losses at the gene ends were 6 bases for V and 7 bases for J; bases not matched to a gene: 9. This CDR3 has 14 residues. The CDR3 sequence is CASSLRGMGQPQHF. The CDR3 coding sequence is TGTGCCAGCAGCCTCAGGGGGATGGGGCAGCCCCAGCATTTT.

This clone was counted only a few times. This chain links TRBV27 with TRBJ2-7, with 11 bases lining up with TRBD1. Germline CDR1 and CDR2: MNHEY and SMNVEV (reference sequence). The CDR3 sequence is 13 residues long. V was clipped by 11 bases and J by 5 bases; unmatched bases: 8. The CDR3 DNA is TGTGCCTCCAACCGGGACAGGGGGGACGAGCAGTACTTC. Translated, it gives CASNRDRGDEQYF.

The V gene is TRBV7-2, the J gene TRBJ2-7; D possibly corresponds to TRBD2 (5 bases). The CDR3 runs 14 residues. The V and J ends lost 4 bases and 1 base respectively, with 11 bases between them. Germline values: CDR1 SGHTA, CDR2 FQGNSA. CDR3 loop: CASSSRTGSYEQYF. CDR3 bases: TGTGCCAGCAGCTCACGGACTGGTTCCTACGAGCAGTACTTC.

This clone has a handful of counts. The V call is TRBV10-3, the J call TRBJ2-5, with 8 nucleotides matching TRBD2. V dropped 6 bases and J dropped 3; count of bases not matched to a gene: 3. The CDR3 covers 13 residues. Germline CDR1 is ENHRY and CDR2 is SYGVKD. The CDR3 nucleotides read TGTGCCATCAGCCCGGGACTAGAAGAGACCCAGTACTTC. It translates to CAISPGLEETQYF.

This clone was seen repeatedly, ten times or more. The rearrangement joins TRBV29-1 to TRBJ2-3; maybe TRBD2 (6 bases). V lost 7 bases, J lost 3 bases, and 11 bases lay in between. From germline, CDR1 is SQVTM and CDR2 ANQGSEA. The CDR3 length is 12 residues. CDR3 DNA sequence: TGCAGCGGGCGCCGGGGGACAGATACGCAGTATTTT. Its protein is CSGRRGTDTQYF.

A few counts support this clone. J is TRBJ2-1 and V is TRBV19; D gene ambiguous. The CDR3 contains 13 residues. Trimming removed 5 bases at V and 8 bases at J, with 13 bases between. Germline values: CDR1 LNHDA, CDR2 SQIVND (reference sequence). The CDR3 loop is CASSFQFTYEQFF. The CDR3 DNA reads TGTGCCAGTAGTTTCCAGTTTACCTATGAGCAGTTCTTC.

CDR3 bases: TGTGCCAGCAGCTTAGGGACTAGCCTACAAGAGACCCAGTACTTC. Residues: CASSLGTSLQETQYF. V and J are TRBV7-8 and TRBJ2-5; 8 bases align to TRBD2. This CDR3 is 15 amino acids long. The germline V gene encodes CDR1 SGHVS and CDR2 FQNEAQ. Germline trimming cut 1 base from V and 2 bases from J; bases unmatched to any gene: 3. Based on the CDR3 plus reference TRBV7-8 and TRBJ2-5, the full variable domain is GAGVSQSPRYKVAKRGQDVALRCDPISGHVSLFWYQQALGQGPEFLTYFQNEAQLDKSGLPSDRFFAERPEGSVSTLKIQRTQQEDSAVYLCASSLGTSLQETQYFGPGTRLLVL.

In its sample, this clone was seen many times. The rearrangement joins TRBV28 to TRBJ2-3; TRBD2 matches 8 bases. Trimming removed 6 bases from V and 5 bases from J; junction bases left unmatched: 7. Germline V gene data show CDR1 as MDHEN and CDR2 as SYDVKM. The CDR3 is 14 amino acids. In DNA, the CDR3 is TGTGCCAGCAGCGCCCTTAGCGGGGTAGATACGCAGTATTTT. Protein product: CASSALSGVDTQYF.

This clone was picked up a small number of times. The chain links TRBV21-1 to TRBJ1-5; the D segment call TRBD1 is taken from the table without a DNA check. TRBV21-1 is shown as a pseudogene. CDR3 length: 15 residues. For the CDR3, the DNA is TGTGCCAGCACCCCAAAGACAGGGACCAATCAGCCCCAGCATTTT. As protein: CASTPKTGTNQPQHF.

In this sample, this clone turned up a few times. This rearrangement joins TRBV6-1 to TRBJ2-3; TRBD2 is a possible D gene (6 bases). There are 13 residues in the CDR3. Deletions cut 5 bases from V and 4 bases from J, with 10 bases between. Germline V gene data show CDR1 as MNHNS and CDR2 as SASEGT. The CDR3 spells CASSWVAADTQYF. The CDR3, as DNA: TGTGCCAGCAGTTGGGTAGCGGCAGATACGCAGTATTTT.

The gene calls are TRBV14 and TRBJ1-3, with 9 positions matching TRBD1. The CDR3 is 13 amino acids. Germline CDR1 is SGHDN and CDR2 is FVKESK. V shed 8 bases, J shed 6 bases, and the junction held 5 bases outside the gene matches. The CDR3 loop reads CASSGQGSNTIYF. Here the CDR3 DNA reads TGTGCCAGCTCGGGACAGGGATCAAACACCATATATTTT.

The chain has TRBV2 and TRBJ2-3, with D perhaps matching TRBD1 (7 bases). Germline V gene data show CDR1 as SNHLY and CDR2 as FYNNEI. The CDR3 sequence is 16 residues long. V dropped 6 bases and J dropped 4 bases, with 20 bases sitting between them. CDR3 in DNA: TGTGCCAGCAGAGGGGGGACAGCTAGGGGGCCAGATACGCAGTATTTT. It encodes CASRGGTARGPDTQYF.

The V call is TRBV5-4, the J call TRBJ2-2; 7 nucleotides agree with TRBD1. The length of the CDR3 is 13 residues. In germline, CDR1 is SGHNT, CDR2 YYREEE (reference sequence). With 5 bases clipped from V and 4 bases from J, the junction kept 2 bases outside the gene matches. CDR3 DNA sequence: TGTGCCAGCAGGACAGGGCTCACCGGGGAGCTGTTTTTT. Translation gives CASRTGLTGELFF.

The chain links TRBV12-2 to TRBJ2-7; TRBD2 is taken as the D call from the table, unchecked against the DNA. TRBV12-2 is shown as a pseudogene. The CDR3 has 16 amino acids. CDR3 protein: CASRLEPSGGSYEQYF. The CDR3 DNA reads as TGTGCAAGTCGCTTAGAGCCCAGCGGGGGTTCCTACGAGCAGTACTTC.

This chain joins TRBV18 and TRBJ1-1; D unresolved. The V gene lost 2 bases and the J gene lost 3 bases, with 16 bases spanning the gap. CDR3 size: 16 residues. In germline, CDR1 is KGHSH, CDR2 LQKENI. As DNA, the CDR3 is TGTGCCAGCTCACCAGATAGCCGGGGAGTCTACACTGAAGCTTTCTTT. Its protein is CASSPDSRGVYTEAFF. Using reference TRBV18 and TRBJ1-1 for the parts outside the CDR3, the full variable domain is NAGVMQNPRHLVRRRGQEARLRCSPMKGHSHVYWYRQLPEEGLKFMVYLQKENIIDESGMPKERFSAEFPKEGPSILRIQQVVRGDSAAYFCASSPDSRGVYTEAFFGQGTRLTVV.

This clone came up a few times. The chain links TRBV11-3 to TRBJ2-1; D uncertain. The ends were cut back, 5 bases at V and 0 bases at J, with 8 bases in the middle. The CDR3 extends over 14 amino acids. Germline lookup yields CDR1 SGHNT and CDR2 YENEEA. CDR3 region: CASSAGSSYNEQFF. The CDR3 coding sequence is TGTGCCAGCAGCGCAGGAAGCTCCTACAATGAGCAGTTCTTC.